One and the same sample provided the 12 T cell receptor beta chains below, sequenced in a study of CDR3 diversity in severe acne. Using its own MiXCR run on the PCR reads, TCRdb lists one record per CDR3 protein. The sample yields more than 70,000 distinct CDR3 sequences, about half seen once. Sequences were obtained from blood. Every receptor here comes from a male donor with severe acne vulgaris.

Worth noting for this clonotype: This may stem from a read error, because a much larger clone lies one nucleotide away. The CDR3 nucleotides read TGTGCCGGCAGTTCTTACGACAGGGAGTACGGTGATGAGCAGTTCTTC. Amino acids: CAGSSYDREYGDEQFF. The chain combines TRBV12-3 or TRBV12-4 with TRBJ2-1, with TRBD1 matching over 7 bases. The CDR3 has 16 residues.

The genes are TRBV24-1 and TRBJ1-4; TRBD1 agrees at 8 bases. This CDR3 has 15 amino acids. J lost 3 bases, V lost 4 bases, and 3 bases had no gene match. CDR1 is KGHDR, CDR2 SFDVKD, per germline. In nucleotides, the CDR3 is TGTGCCACCAGTGACTCGGACAGGGCTAATGAAAAACTGTTTTTT. Protein: CATSDSDRANEKLFF.

The rearrangement links TRBV12-3 or TRBV12-4 to TRBJ1-6, with TRBD1 as a possible D gene (5 bases). V was trimmed by 5 bases and J by 10 bases, leaving 15 bases between them. CDR3 length equals 14 residues. The DNA of the CDR3 is TGTGCCAGCAGTCGCGGGGGGATGGAGTCACCCCTCCACTTT. This encodes CASSRGGMESPLHF.

With respect to this clonotype: A read error may explain this, as a much larger clone is one base away. This sequence joins TRBV5-5 and TRBJ2-1, with D hard to call. CDR1 is SGHKS, CDR2 YYEKEE, per germline (reference sequence). Trimming removed 0 bases from V and 9 bases from J, with 10 bases in between. The CDR3 consists of 13 residues. The CDR3 is CASSLVLLVEQFF. The CDR3 DNA is TGTGCCAGCAGCTTGGTGTTGCTGGTTGAGCAGTTCTTC.

At least ten counts were recorded for this clonotype. The genes are TRBV6-1 and TRBJ2-7, with unresolved D. The CDR3 is 13 amino acids. Per the germline V gene, CDR1 is MNHNS and CDR2 is SASEGT. V was shortened by 4 bases and J by 3 bases, with 10 bases between the two germline ends. For the CDR3, the DNA is TGTGCCAGCAGTGTTCAGGTCCTCTACGAGCAGTACTTC. Amino acids: CASSVQVLYEQYF.

This clonotype has ten or more counts. The gene calls are TRBV12-3 or TRBV12-4 and TRBJ2-1, with D perhaps matching TRBD2 (5 bases). The V gene lost 5 bases and the J gene lost 4 bases, with 18 bases spanning the gap. There are 16 residues in the CDR3. Here the CDR3 DNA reads TGTGCCAGCAGTAACCCGGCCGAGGAGGCTTACAATGAGCAGTTCTTC. Translating gives CASSNPAEEAYNEQFF.

This clonotype has more than one count but fewer than ten. The chain joins TRBV11-2 to TRBJ2-1; D ambiguous. Trimming stripped 5 bases from V and 3 bases from J, with 5 bases between. Germline assignment: CDR1 SGHAT and CDR2 FQNNGV. The CDR3 extends over 12 amino acids. The chain's CDR3 is CASSPDYNEQFF. CDR3 DNA: TGTGCCAGCAGCCCCGACTACAATGAGCAGTTCTTC.

This clonotype was seen ten or more times. V usage is TRBV4-1 and J usage is TRBJ2-3, with D perhaps matching TRBD2 (6 bases). Germline CDR1 is MGHRA and CDR2 is YSYEKL. This CDR3 region has 17 residues. V lost 0 bases, J lost 1 base, and 14 bases lay in between. The CDR3 DNA is TGCGCCAGCAGCCAAGAACTAATGCGGGGCGGCACAGATACGCAGTATTTT. Amino acids: CASSQELMRGGTDTQYF.

This clonotype was detected ten times or more. As DNA, the CDR3 is TGTGCCAGCAGCTTGGGGACTAACTCCTACGAGCAGTACGTC. The encoded protein is CASSLGTNSYEQYV. This chain links TRBV5-4 with TRBJ2-7; tentative D call: TRBD2 (6 bases). The CDR3 has 14 residues. V was trimmed by 0 bases and J by 0 bases, leaving 7 bases between them. Germline V gene sequence: CDR1 SGHNT, CDR2 YYREEE (reference sequence).

The rearrangement uses TRBV10-1 and TRBJ2-3, with 8 bases identical to TRBD1. V gave up 0 bases and J gave up 2 bases; unmatched junction bases: 4. The CDR3 runs 16 residues. The germline V gene has CDR1 WNHNN and CDR2 SYGVQD (reference sequence). CDR3 sequence: CASSESSTGVTDTQYF. In DNA, the CDR3 is TGCGCCAGCAGTGAGTCGTCGACAGGGGTCACAGATACGCAGTATTTT.

The chain has TRBV25-1 and TRBJ2-7; D remains ambiguous. The germline V gene has CDR1 MGHDK and CDR2 SYGVNS. With 0 bases removed from V and 0 bases from J, the gap between germline ends came to 9 bases. This CDR3 region has 15 residues. In DNA, the CDR3 is TGTGCCAGCAGTGAATATAGTGACAACTCCTACGAGCAGTACTTC. Its translation is CASSEYSDNSYEQYF.

The gene calls are TRBV15 and TRBJ2-7; 9 bases agree with TRBD1. J was trimmed by 4 bases and V by 4 bases; bases with no gene match: 5. The CDR3 totals 14 residues. Germline CDR1 reads LNHNV; CDR2 reads YYDKDF (reference sequence). CDR3 residues: CATSTRGQGYEQYF. The CDR3 nucleotides are TGTGCCACCAGCACAAGGGGACAGGGATACGAGCAGTACTTC. Variable domain in full (rest from reference TRBV15 and TRBJ2-7): DAMVIQNPRYQVTQFGKPVTLSCSQTLNHNVMYWYQQKSSQAPKLLFHYYDKDFNNEADTPDNFQSRRPNTSFCFLDIRSPGLGDTAMYLCATSTRGQGYEQYFGPGTRLTVT.